This is a list of T cell receptor beta chains from one sample in a study of shared clonotypes between healthy human individuals. The method was immunoSEQ multiplex PCR; TCRdb's version includes in-frame clones alone and lacks a portion of them. The profile shows 400,000 to 500,000 clones, around 78% of them singletons. Sequencing input: PBMCs. Receptor source: a woman aged 40 to 50 in good health. Some clones in this sample may be carry-over from other donors' samples. CDR3s leave out the opening cysteine and the closing phenylalanine or tryptophan. For some rows the clone size is stated as once, few or many, or as a class when expanded; others skip it.

TRBV6-4 few ASRPGQEYNEQF
TRBV2 - ASSTGLANSYEQY
TRBV30 - AWSEEGVFGYT
TRBV10-3 - AIRGGSGDTYNEQF
TRBV5-6 - ASSLVVSGTVTGELF
TRBV25-1 - ASVGEGYYNEQF
TRBV2 few ASSGIADTGELF
TRBV5-4 - AITWGLQGEGYT
TRBV28 - ASSSNSGGTYNEQF
TRBV6-1 - ASSPQKGWNGYT
TRBV7-9 - ASSLEAGVTRETQY
TRBV2 - ASRGDEGGNSPLH
TRBV4-3 - ASSQDATSHEQF
TRBV15 - ATSRARPGSLVGETQY
TRBV7-2 - ASFRDTSTDTQY
TRBV18 - ASSPGTPTGRNYT
TRBV28 - ASSLASLGLYEQY
TRBV28 - ASGSGGRNTEAF
TRBV29-1 - SVTVEYYGYT
TRBV4-1 - ASSQYVTSDRTGELF
TRBV6-1 medium-sized ASSEGAGGSYEQY
TRBV5-1 few ASSLRLAGDNEQF
TRBV30 many AWSGDSYNEQF
TRBV18 - ASSPSGVFGAGLF
TRBV28 - ASTWQGRVDTEAF
TRBV10-3 - AISELGQGNQPQH
TRBV10-3 - AISGGTDEQY
TRBV11-2 few ASSLDYGNTGELF
TRBV5-1 - ASSPLGFSSYEQY
TRBV11-2 - ASSPRTSGSWETQY
TRBV4-1 - ASSQVGNSPLH
TRBV15 many ATSTDRAAGNTIY
TRBV6-6 - ASSLSTGGNTEAF
TRBV7-9 - ASSLGLAEANEQF
TRBV9 - ASSVGGQGVEQY
TRBV4-2 - ASSRATGGTYEQY